This TCR beta chain was sequenced for a study of blood T cells in healthy people across ages. This CDR3 is built from 15 residues. Looked up from germline, CDR1 is DFQATT and CDR2 is SNEGSKA (reference sequence). V trimming: 5 bases; J trimming: 5 bases; junction bases outside the gene matches: 8. Healthy Russian Caucasian donors spanned ages about 6 to 100 years. Primers used in a second PCR of about 7 to 11 cycles were a sample-barcoded 5' primer and a J-beta primer mix. Via MiXCR, TCRdb re-called the 5' RACE reads, giving one row per CDR3 protein. The sample has around 870,000 distinct CDR3 sequences; more than 25% are singletons. This clonotype was detected only a few times.

J is TRBJ2-1 and V is TRBV20-1; TRBD1 matches at 11 bases. This sequence was found in a woman older than 75 in good health. Specimen: blood. In DNA form, the CDR3 reads TGCAGTGCTCACCACGGACAGGGGGCTAACAATGAGCAGTTCTTC. Translated, it gives CSAHHGQGANNEQFF.